This is a list of T cell receptor beta chains from one sample in a study of T cells in Graves' hyperthyroidism and ophthalmopathy. One entry per CDR3 protein results from TCRdb running MiXCR on the multiplex PCR reads. The data show under 750,000 distinct CDR3 sequences, over 15% seen once. The sequencing input was blood. The receptors shown here come from a woman in her 50s with Graves' hyperthyroidism that later progressed to Graves' ophthalmopathy. CDR3s include the opening cysteine and the closing phenylalanine or tryptophan. A D gene is named only where the DNA matches it firmly. The size entry is marked missing in some rows and otherwise reads once, few, many or a size class.

>NA|many|TRBV12-3/TRBV12-4|TRBJ1-6
TGTGCCAGCAGACCTCTCCGGGATTCACCCCTCCACTTT
CASRPLRDSPLHF
>NA|few|TRBV4-2|TRBJ2-2
TGTGCCAGCAGCCAGGGGTTCACCGGGGAGCTGTTTTTT
CASSQGFTGELFF
>TRBD1|NA|TRBV20-1|TRBJ1-1
TGCAGTGCCCATGCAGGGGGGCGCCGATCTGAAGCTTTCTTT
CSAHAGGRRSEAFF
>NA|many|TRBV18|TRBJ1-5
TGTGCCAGCTCGATTAACAGGGGCAATCAGCCCCAGCATTTT
CASSINRGNQPQHF
>NA|few|TRBV7-2|TRBJ1-4
TGTGCCAGCAGCTTACTCGGCGGGGATGAAAAACTGTTTTTT
CASSLLGGDEKLFF
>TRBD1|many|TRBV20-1|TRBJ1-5
TGCAGTGCTGACCGGACAGGGACCGGGGTAGATCAGCCCCAGCATTTT
CSADRTGTGVDQPQHF
>TRBD1|NA|TRBV12-5|TRBJ1-5
TGTGCTAGTGCCATGACAGGGGTTGGCAATCAGCCCCAGCATTTT
CASAMTGVGNQPQHF
>TRBD1|few|TRBV6-1|TRBJ1-2
TGTGCCAGCAGTTATCAGGGGGTTAGCGGCTACACCTTC
CASSYQGVSGYTF
>TRBD1|NA|TRBV12-3/TRBV12-4|TRBJ1-5
TGTGCCAGCAGTTTAGCAGACAGGGGTCTACAGCCCCAGCATTTT
CASSLADRGLQPQHF
>TRBD2|many|TRBV2|TRBJ2-5
TGTGCCAGCAGTGAAGGGCTAGCGGGGGGAAAGACCCAGTACTTC
CASSEGLAGGKTQYF
>TRBD1|NA|TRBV7-8|TRBJ1-6
TGTGCCAGCAGCTTACCATACCCGACCGGGGACAGAAATAATTCACCCCTCCACTTT
CASSLPYPTGDRNNSPLHF
>NA|NA|TRBV13|TRBJ2-1
TGTGCCAGCAGCTTATACAGCAGCGCCCACAATGAGCAGTTCTTC
CASSLYSSAHNEQFF
>NA|NA|TRBV6-6|TRBJ2-2
TGTGCCAGCAGTTACGGGGGGGGGCAGGATGAGAACACCGGGGAGCTGTTTTTT
CASSYGGGQDENTGELFF
>TRBD1|NA|TRBV5-6|TRBJ1-2
TGTGCCAGCAGCGTGGTTGGACAGGGTTTCGGCTACACCTTC
CASSVVGQGFGYTF
>TRBD1|NA|TRBV7-9|TRBJ1-1
TGTGCCAGCAGCTTTTTAGGGACAGCCAACACTGAAGCTTTCTTT
CASSFLGTANTEAFF
>NA|many|TRBV6-1|TRBJ2-5
TGTGCCAGCAGATCGTCAGGGAAAGAGACCCAGTACTTC
CASRSSGKETQYF
>NA|few|TRBV15|TRBJ1-5
TGTGCCACCAGCAGAGATCTGGGGATGGGGCAGCCCCAGCATTTT
CATSRDLGMGQPQHF
>TRBD1|NA|TRBV20-1|TRBJ1-2
TGCAGTACCCCGGACAGGGGAGGTCTGGACTATGGCTACACCTTC
CSTPDRGGLDYGYTF
>TRBD1|many|TRBV11-2|TRBJ2-3
TGTGCCAGCATCGACGGACAGGGGGCTATAGGCACAGATACGCAGTATTTT
CASIDGQGAIGTDTQYF
>NA|many|TRBV12-3/TRBV12-4|TRBJ1-1
TGTGCCAGCAGCAATAACCTCGGTGGGACTGAAGCTTTCTTT
CASSNNLGGTEAFF
>TRBD1|NA|TRBV18|TRBJ2-2
TGTGCCAGCTCACCCTCCGGGACAGGAAACACCGGGGAGCTGTTTTTT
CASSPSGTGNTGELFF
>NA|many|TRBV12-3/TRBV12-4|TRBJ1-2
TGTGCCAGCAGTTTCGGAAGCAGGGACCTTGGCTACACCTTC
CASSFGSRDLGYTF
>TRBD2|NA|TRBV19|TRBJ2-3
TGTGCCAGTAGTACCGGGACTAGCGGGGGAGATACGCAGTATTTT
CASSTGTSGGDTQYF
>NA|few|TRBV11-3|TRBJ2-1
TGTGCCAGCAGCTTAGATCTGCGGGGTAGCTCCTACAATGAGCAGTTCTTC
CASSLDLRGSSYNEQFF
>TRBD2|NA|TRBV10-1|TRBJ2-5
TGCGCCAGCAGTGATAGCGGGGGCCCAGAGACCCAGTACTTC
CASSDSGGPETQYF
>NA|NA|TRBV6-5|TRBJ1-4
TGTGCCAGCAGTTACGGGGGACATGATGAAAAACTGTTTTTT
CASSYGGHDEKLFF
>NA|many|TRBV13|TRBJ2-3
TGTGCCAGCAGGGATCCTAGCACAGATACGCAGTATTTT
CASRDPSTDTQYF
>NA|NA|TRBV20-1|TRBJ2-5
TGCAGTGCTAGAGATGGGGCATTTCAACAAGAGACCCGGTACTTC
CSARDGAFQQETRYF
>NA|NA|TRBV5-5|TRBJ1-2
TGTGCCAGCAGCTTGGTACAGGTCAACTATGGCTACACCTTC
CASSLVQVNYGYTF
>TRBD1|few|TRBV7-6|TRBJ2-7
TGTGCCAGCAGCTACACAGGGGGCCCCCACGAGCAGTACTTC
CASSYTGGPHEQYF
>NA|NA|TRBV6-1|TRBJ1-6
TGTGCCAGCAGTCTCGGATCCAATTCACCCCTCCACTTT
CASSLGSNSPLHF
>TRBD2|few|TRBV7-3|TRBJ2-2
TGTGCCAGCAGCTTACAGCGGGGGGACACCGGGGAGCTGTTTTTT
CASSLQRGDTGELFF
>NA|many|TRBV3-1|TRBJ2-5
TGTGCCAGCAGCCAAGATCTAGTACAGTACGAAGAGACCCAGTACTTC
CASSQDLVQYEETQYF
>TRBD1|many|TRBV3-1|TRBJ2-4
TGTGCCAGCACCCAGACAGGGTCCAAAAACATTCAGTACTTC
CASTQTGSKNIQYF
>NA|few|TRBV9|TRBJ2-1
TGTGCCAGCAGCGTAGATCCGGTCGGGTCCTACAATGAGCAGTTCTTC
CASSVDPVGSYNEQFF
>NA|NA|TRBV20-1|TRBJ1-6
TGCAGTGGCGGGGGTGATTATAATTCACCCCTCCACTTT
CSGGGDYNSPLHF
>TRBD2|many|TRBV5-1|TRBJ2-1
TGCGCCAGCAGCTTGGTTAGCGGGGGCTACTACAATGAGCAGTTCTTC
CASSLVSGGYYNEQFF
>TRBD1|NA|TRBV19|TRBJ1-5
TGTGCCAGTAATTCGGGACAGGGGGCGGGTCAGCCCCAGCATTTT
CASNSGQGAGQPQHF
>NA|few|TRBV29-1|TRBJ1-5
TGCAGCGTTGGGCAGGGTGAGAGGCCCCAGCATTTT
CSVGQGERPQHF
>NA|NA|TRBV6-2/TRBV6-3|TRBJ1-1
TGTGCCAGCAGTTACCCCTCGATCACTGAAGCTTTCTTT
CASSYPSITEAFF
>NA|many|TRBV28|TRBJ1-6
TGTGCCAGCAGTTTAACCGGGAACCCATATAATTCACCCCTCCACTTT
CASSLTGNPYNSPLHF
>TRBD1|many|TRBV27|TRBJ1-1
TGTGCCAGCAGTTTAGATGGGACAGGGCACACTGAAGCTTTCTTT
CASSLDGTGHTEAFF
>TRBD1|few|TRBV6-9|TRBJ1-6
TGTGCCAGCAGTTATGGGACAGGGCAATCACCCCTCCACTTT
CASSYGTGQSPLHF
>NA|many|TRBV20-1|TRBJ1-5
TGCAGTGCTAGAGATGAGGGGTCACCCGGTAAGCCCCAGCATTTT
CSARDEGSPGKPQHF
>NA|many|TRBV12-3/TRBV12-4|TRBJ1-2
TGTGCCAGCACCCCGGGACGGACCTATGGCTACACCTTC
CASTPGRTYGYTF
>NA|NA|TRBV6-1|TRBJ1-2
TGTGCCAGCAGTCGCTTTGGACAGAACTATGGCTACACCTTC
CASSRFGQNYGYTF